In this sample, the clone carrying this T cell receptor beta chain turned up many times. The target antigen is unknown. The data belong to a study of identical twins. The germline V gene encodes CDR1 SNHLY and CDR2 FYNNEI. The CDR3 has 13 residues. The V end was cut by 6 bases, the J end by 4 bases, with 9 bases between. Regarding the study as a whole: High-abundance cord blood beta clonotypes had fewer insertions; memory repertoires showed none. The study found weaker excess twin sharing in beta out-of-frame sequences. Invariant T cells like MAIT and iNKT could partly confound the zero-insertion analyses.

Template switching added a universal primer site, and cDNA bore unique molecular identifiers. TCRdb ran MiXCR on the 5' RACE reads and lists one entry per CDR3 protein. The sample holds 500,000 to 650,000 distinct CDR3 sequences, less than 9% seen once. This sample also belongs to another study, concerning yellow fever vaccine responses in identical twins.

Sequenced: PBMCs. The chain is built from TRBV2 and TRBJ2-2, with no clear D. This sequence originates from a young woman in good health. CDR3 in amino acids: CASREISTGELFF. For the CDR3, the DNA is TGTGCCAGCAGGGAGATAAGCACCGGGGAGCTGTTTTTT.